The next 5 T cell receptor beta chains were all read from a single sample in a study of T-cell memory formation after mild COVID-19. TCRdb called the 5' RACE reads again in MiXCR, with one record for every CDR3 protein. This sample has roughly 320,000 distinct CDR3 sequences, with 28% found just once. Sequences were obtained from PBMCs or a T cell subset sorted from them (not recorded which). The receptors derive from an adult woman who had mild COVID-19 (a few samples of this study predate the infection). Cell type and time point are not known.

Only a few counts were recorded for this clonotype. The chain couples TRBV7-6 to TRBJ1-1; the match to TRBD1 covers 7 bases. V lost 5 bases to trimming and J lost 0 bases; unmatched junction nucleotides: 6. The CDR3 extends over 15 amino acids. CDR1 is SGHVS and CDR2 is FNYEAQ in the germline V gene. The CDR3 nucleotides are TGTGCCAGCAGCACCGGGACAGAAATGAACACTGAAGCTTTCTTT. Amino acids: CASSTGTEMNTEAFF.

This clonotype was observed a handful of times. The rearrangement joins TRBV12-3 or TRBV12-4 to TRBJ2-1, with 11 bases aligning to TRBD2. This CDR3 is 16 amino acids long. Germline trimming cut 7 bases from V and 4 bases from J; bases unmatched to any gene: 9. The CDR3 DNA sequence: TGTGCCAGCAAACCTACCGGGACTAGCGGATACAATGAGCAGTTCTTC. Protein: CASKPTGTSGYNEQFF.

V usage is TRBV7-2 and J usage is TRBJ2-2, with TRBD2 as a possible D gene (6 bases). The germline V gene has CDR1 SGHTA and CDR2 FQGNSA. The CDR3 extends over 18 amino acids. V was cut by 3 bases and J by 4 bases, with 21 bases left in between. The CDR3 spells CASSFGLGGTPPTGELFF. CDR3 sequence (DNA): TGTGCCAGCAGCTTTGGGCTTGGCGGGACGCCCCCCACCGGGGAGCTGTTTTTT. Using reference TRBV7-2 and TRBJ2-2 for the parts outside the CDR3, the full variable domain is GAGVSQSPSNKVTEKGKDVELRCDPISGHTALYWYRQSLGQGLEFLIYFQGNSAPDKSGLPSDRFSAERTGGSVSTLTIQRTQQEDSAVYLCASSFGLGGTPPTGELFFGEGSRLTVL.

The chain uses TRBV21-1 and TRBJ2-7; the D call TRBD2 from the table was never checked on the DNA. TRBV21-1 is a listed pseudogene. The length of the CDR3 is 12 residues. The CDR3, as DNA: TGTGCCAGCAGCAAAGGGACTTCCGAGCAGTACTTC. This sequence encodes CASSKGTSEQYF.

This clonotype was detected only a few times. CDR3: CASSLAWNQPQHF. The CDR3 region has the DNA TGTGCCAGCAGCTTAGCGTGGAATCAGCCCCAGCATTTT. The chain links TRBV7-9 to TRBJ1-5; D remains ambiguous. Germline CDR1 reads SEHNR; CDR2 reads FQNEAQ (reference sequence). This CDR3 has 13 amino acids. V was clipped by 0 bases and J by 4 bases, with 4 bases between them.